These 20 T cell receptor beta chains share one sample of origin, sequenced in a study of identical twins. TCRdb re-analysed the 5' RACE reads in MiXCR, keeping a single row per CDR3 protein. The sample records approximately 1.8 million distinct CDR3 sequences, about 31% being singletons. Sequencing used cord blood. Receptor source: a newborn girl in good health.

The chain links TRBV20-1 to TRBJ1-5; unclear D gene. CDR3 length: 13 residues. V was trimmed by 0 bases and J by 2 bases, leaving 5 bases between them. Germline lookup yields CDR1 DFQATT and CDR2 SNEGSKA (reference sequence). The CDR3 sequence is CSARDAGNQPQHF. The CDR3 DNA is TGCAGTGCTAGAGATGCAGGCAATCAGCCCCAGCATTTT.

This clonotype was seen only a few times. The V call is TRBV20-1, the J call TRBJ2-1, with 7 bases matching TRBD2. This CDR3 has 17 residues. J lost 7 bases, V lost 1 base, and 16 bases had no gene match. The germline V gene encodes CDR1 DFQATT and CDR2 SNEGSKA (reference sequence). For the CDR3, the DNA is TGCAGTGCTAGAGCCGCCTCTCTAGCGGCATTAGGGAATGAGCAGTTCTTC. It codes for CSARAASLAALGNEQFF.

V usage is TRBV4-1 and J usage is TRBJ2-5; TRBD2 agrees at 9 bases. Germline V gene sequence: CDR1 MGHRA, CDR2 YSYEKL. This CDR3 has 16 amino acids. With 1 base clipped from V and 0 bases from J, the junction kept 3 bases outside the gene matches. The CDR3 spells CASSQVLAGNQETQYF. In DNA, the CDR3 is TGCGCCAGCAGCCAAGTTCTAGCGGGGAACCAAGAGACCCAGTACTTC.

The chain couples TRBV11-2 to TRBJ1-1; 7 positions agree with TRBD1. Trimming took 7 bases from V and 0 from J; bases not matched to a gene: 8. Germline CDR1 and CDR2: SGHAT and FQNNGV. The CDR3 runs to 15 residues. The CDR3 region is CASTRGAGMNTEAFF. CDR3 DNA sequence: TGTGCCAGCACCAGGGGGGCAGGGATGAACACTGAAGCTTTCTTT.

The sample holds many counts of this clonotype. V gene TRBV3-1 combines with J gene TRBJ1-4; unclear D gene. V lost 1 base and J lost 5, with 8 bases in between. Germline values: CDR1 LGHDT, CDR2 YNNKEL (reference sequence). The CDR3 consists of 14 residues. The CDR3 loop is CASSQGRSNEKLFF. Written as DNA, the CDR3 is TGTGCCAGCAGCCAAGGACGGTCGAATGAAAAACTGTTTTTT.

This clonotype occurred once. The chain uses TRBV20-1 and TRBJ1-1; D is unresolved. The CDR3 is made up of 14 amino acids. Germline V gene lookup returns CDR1 DFQATT and CDR2 SNEGSKA (reference sequence). Trimming took off 0 bases at V and 1 base at J, with 9 bases between the two ends. This CDR3 reads CSARDEIGNTEAFF. DNA of the CDR3: TGCAGTGCTAGAGATGAGATCGGGAACACTGAAGCTTTCTTT.

V usage is TRBV11-1 and J usage is TRBJ1-2; possibly TRBD1 for D (5 bases). The germline V gene encodes CDR1 SGHAT and CDR2 FQDESV (reference sequence). V was clipped by 5 bases and J by 3 bases, with 13 bases between them. This CDR3 comprises 14 residues. CDR3 region: CASSPPGVDYGYTF. The CDR3, as DNA: TGTGCCAGCAGCCCTCCGGGGGTAGACTATGGCTACACCTTC.

V usage is TRBV4-2 and J usage is TRBJ2-5, with a tentative D call TRBD2 (6 bases). V shed 0 bases and J shed 11 bases, with 13 bases lying between them. The germline V gene encodes CDR1 LGHNA and CDR2 YNFKEQ. This CDR3 has 13 residues. DNA for the CDR3: TGTGCCAGCAGCCAAGAGGCTAGGAGGGAGCAGTACTTC. This encodes CASSQEARREQYF.

The gene calls are TRBV28 and TRBJ1-5, with a weak D call TRBD1 (5 bases). The CDR3 has 15 amino acids. V was clipped by 1 base and J by 4 bases, with 11 bases between them. CDR1 and CDR2 (germline): MDHEN, SYDVKM. Here the CDR3 DNA reads TGTGCCAGCAGTTTATTGGACATAGCGAATCAGCCCCAGCATTTT. Translated, it gives CASSLLDIANQPQHF. Combining the CDR3 with reference TRBV28 and TRBJ1-5 gives the whole variable domain DVKVTQSSRYLVKRTGEKVFLECVQDMDHENMFWYRQDPGLGLRLIYFSYDVKMKEKGDIPEGYSVSREKKERFSLILESASTNQTSMYLCASSLLDIANQPQHFGDGTRLSIL.

V is TRBV6-1 and J is TRBJ2-3, with TRBD2 identical over 7 bases. This CDR3 comprises 16 residues. The germline V gene has CDR1 MNHNS and CDR2 SASEGT. V dropped 3 bases and J dropped 0; count of bases not matched to a gene: 6. The CDR3 coding sequence is TGTGCCAGCAGTGACGGGACTATCAAGAGCACAGATACGCAGTATTTT. Residues: CASSDGTIKSTDTQYF.

This chain connects TRBV10-3 to TRBJ2-3, with TRBD2 identical over 12 bases. Trimming at V came to 0 bases and at J to 6 bases, leaving 1 base not matched to a gene. The CDR3 covers 15 residues. CDR1 and CDR2 from the germline V gene are ENHRY and SYGVKD. As DNA, the CDR3 is TGTGCCATCAGTGAGTCACTAGCGGGAGGCGATACGCAGTATTTT. Translated: CAISESLAGGDTQYF.

This rearrangement joins TRBV10-3 to TRBJ1-2, with D hard to call. Germline assignment: CDR1 ENHRY and CDR2 SYGVKD. This CDR3 is built from 11 residues. V shed 7 bases and J shed 8 bases, with 11 bases lying between them. CDR3 nucleotides: TGTGCCATCATTGGCAGTGGGGGCTACACCTTC. It yields the protein CAIIGSGGYTF.

This clonotype was found a few times. The V and J genes are TRBV28 and TRBJ1-1; no definite D call. The CDR3 contains 11 residues. Trimming took off 9 bases at V and 0 bases at J, with 5 bases between the two ends. The germline V gene has CDR1 MDHEN and CDR2 SYDVKM. CDR3 nucleotides: TGTGCCAGTTACCTGAACACTGAAGCTTTCTTT. Residues: CASYLNTEAFF.

The rearrangement links TRBV20-1 to TRBJ1-2; D is unclear. V was clipped by 0 bases and J by 3 bases, with 11 bases between them. Germline V gives CDR1 DFQATT, CDR2 SNEGSKA (reference sequence). This CDR3 spans 14 amino acids. The CDR3, as DNA: TGCAGTGCTAGAGATCAATGGGGTGACTATGGCTACACCTTC. It is translated as CSARDQWGDYGYTF.

The V call is TRBV21-1, the J call TRBJ2-4; whether TRBD1, the table's D call, matches the DNA was not checked. TRBV21-1 is classified as a pseudogene. The CDR3 covers 14 residues. CDR3 region: CASSPITGLSSQYF. The CDR3 nucleotides are TGTGCCAGCAGCCCTATCACCGGGCTAAGCAGTCAGTACTTC.

The chain has TRBV5-1 and TRBJ2-1, with D possibly matching TRBD2 (6 bases). The CDR3 runs 16 residues. Germline loops: CDR1 SGHRS, CDR2 YFSETQ. V dropped 0 bases and J dropped 10 bases, with 20 bases sitting between them. In nucleotides, the CDR3 is TGCGCCAGCAGCTTGGTTTCGGGACTCCCCTTTCAGGAGCAGTTCTTC. Translating gives CASSLVSGLPFQEQFF.

This chain links TRBV20-1 with TRBJ2-3, with D unclear. The V gene's germline CDR1 is DFQATT and CDR2 SNEGSKA (reference sequence). The CDR3 contains 17 residues. V was shortened by 0 bases and J by 0 bases, with 16 bases between the two germline ends. The DNA of the CDR3 is TGCAGTGCTAGAGAATGGTCGGGTCTTGCTAGCACAGATACGCAGTATTTT. Amino acids: CSAREWSGLASTDTQYF.

This clonotype was seen a handful of times. The chain couples TRBV28 to TRBJ2-1; 9 bases align to TRBD2. The ends lost 2 bases at V and 6 bases at J; junction bases unmatched: 2. Germline V gene data show CDR1 as MDHEN and CDR2 as SYDVKM. The CDR3 is made up of 14 amino acids. Here the CDR3 DNA reads TGTGCCAGCAGTTTAGGTAGCGGGAGCAATGAGCAGTTCTTC. As protein: CASSLGSGSNEQFF.

This clonotype appeared a few times. The CDR3 DNA reads as TGCAGTGCTAAGAAAGGGACAGATAGCAATCAGCCCCAGCATTTT. The encoded protein is CSAKKGTDSNQPQHF. The V gene is TRBV20-1, the J gene TRBJ1-5, with 7 bases identical to TRBD1. Trimming at V came to 4 bases and at J to 0 bases, leaving 6 bases not matched to a gene. The CDR3 is 15 amino acids. Germline V gives CDR1 DFQATT, CDR2 SNEGSKA (reference sequence).

The table lists this clonotype with many counts. V and J are TRBV12-3 or TRBV12-4 and TRBJ2-7, with 7 nucleotides matching TRBD1. Trimming took 5 bases from V and 0 from J; bases not matched to a gene: 10. CDR3 length equals 16 residues. CDR3 DNA sequence: TGTGCCAGCAGTGGATGGGACAGTACTTTCTCCTACGAGCAGTACTTC. Its translation is CASSGWDSTFSYEQYF.